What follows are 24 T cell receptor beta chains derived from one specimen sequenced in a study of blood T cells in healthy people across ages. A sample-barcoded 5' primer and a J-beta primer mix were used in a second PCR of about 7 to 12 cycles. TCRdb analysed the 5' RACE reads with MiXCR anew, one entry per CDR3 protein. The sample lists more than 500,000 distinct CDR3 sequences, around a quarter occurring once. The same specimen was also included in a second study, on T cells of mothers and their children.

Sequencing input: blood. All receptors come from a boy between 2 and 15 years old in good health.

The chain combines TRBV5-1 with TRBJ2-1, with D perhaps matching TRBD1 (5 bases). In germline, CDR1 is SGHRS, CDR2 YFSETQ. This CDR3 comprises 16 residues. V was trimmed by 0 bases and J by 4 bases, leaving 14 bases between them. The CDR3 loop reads CASSLVGRAEYNEQFF. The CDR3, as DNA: TGCGCCAGCAGCTTGGTTGGCAGGGCGGAGTACAATGAGCAGTTCTTC.

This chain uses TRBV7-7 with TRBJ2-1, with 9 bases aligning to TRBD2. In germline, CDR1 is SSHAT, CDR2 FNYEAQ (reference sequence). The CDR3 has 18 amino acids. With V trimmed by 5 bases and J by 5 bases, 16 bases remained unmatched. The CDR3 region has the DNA TGTGCCAGCAGCCCACTTGGGGCGGGAGGGCTACAGAACAATGAGCAGTTCTTC. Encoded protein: CASSPLGAGGLQNNEQFF.

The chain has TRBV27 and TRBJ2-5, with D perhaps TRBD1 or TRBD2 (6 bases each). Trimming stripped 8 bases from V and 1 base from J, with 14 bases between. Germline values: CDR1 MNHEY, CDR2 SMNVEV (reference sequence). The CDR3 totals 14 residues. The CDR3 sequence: CASGYRGRQETQYF. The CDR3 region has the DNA TGTGCCAGCGGTTATCGGGGGCGCCAAGAGACCCAGTACTTC.

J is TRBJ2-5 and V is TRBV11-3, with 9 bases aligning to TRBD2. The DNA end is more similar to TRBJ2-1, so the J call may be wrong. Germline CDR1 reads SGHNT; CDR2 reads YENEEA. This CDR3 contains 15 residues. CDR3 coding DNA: TGTGCCAGCAGCTTCGTTGCGGGGGGGGAAAATGAGCAGTTCTTC. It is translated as CASSFVAGGENEQFF.

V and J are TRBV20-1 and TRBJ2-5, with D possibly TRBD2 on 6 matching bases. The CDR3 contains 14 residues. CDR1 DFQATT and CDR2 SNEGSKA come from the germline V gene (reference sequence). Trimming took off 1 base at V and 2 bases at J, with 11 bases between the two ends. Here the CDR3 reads CSARAAGWQETQYF. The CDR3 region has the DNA TGCAGTGCTAGAGCGGCGGGGTGGCAAGAGACCCAGTACTTC.

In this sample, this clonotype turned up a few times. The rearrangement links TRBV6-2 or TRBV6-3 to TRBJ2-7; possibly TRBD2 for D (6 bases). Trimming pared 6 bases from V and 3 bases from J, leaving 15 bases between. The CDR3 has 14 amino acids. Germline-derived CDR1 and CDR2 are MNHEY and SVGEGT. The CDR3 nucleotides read TGTGCCAGCAGGTTTAAAGCGGGCGTCTACGAGCAGTACTTC. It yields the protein CASRFKAGVYEQYF.

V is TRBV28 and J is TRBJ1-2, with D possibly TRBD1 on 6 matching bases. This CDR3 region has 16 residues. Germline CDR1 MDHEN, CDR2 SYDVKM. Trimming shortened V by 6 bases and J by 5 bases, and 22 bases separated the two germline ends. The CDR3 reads CASSPGGNRVPYGYTF. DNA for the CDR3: TGTGCCAGCAGCCCCGGAGGGAACAGGGTCCCATATGGCTACACCTTC.

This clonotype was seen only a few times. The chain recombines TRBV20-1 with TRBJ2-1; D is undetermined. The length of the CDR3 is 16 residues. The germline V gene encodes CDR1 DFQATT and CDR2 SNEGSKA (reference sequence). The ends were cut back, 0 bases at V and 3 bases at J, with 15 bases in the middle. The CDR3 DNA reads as TGCAGTGCTAGAGATGGGCGGAGAGGTAGCTACAATGAGCAGTTCTTC. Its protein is CSARDGRRGSYNEQFF.

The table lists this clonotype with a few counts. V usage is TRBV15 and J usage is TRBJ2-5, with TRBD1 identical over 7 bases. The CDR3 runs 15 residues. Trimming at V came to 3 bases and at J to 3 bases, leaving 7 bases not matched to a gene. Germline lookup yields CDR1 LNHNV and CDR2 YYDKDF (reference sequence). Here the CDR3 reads CATSRLTGTEETQYF. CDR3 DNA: TGTGCCACCAGCAGGTTGACAGGGACCGAAGAGACCCAGTACTTC.

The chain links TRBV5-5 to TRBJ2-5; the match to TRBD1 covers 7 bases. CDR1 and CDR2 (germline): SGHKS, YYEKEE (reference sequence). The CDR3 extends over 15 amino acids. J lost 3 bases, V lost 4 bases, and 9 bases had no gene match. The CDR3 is CASSPDPGTEETQYF. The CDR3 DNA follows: TGTGCCAGCAGCCCCGACCCCGGGACAGAAGAGACCCAGTACTTC.

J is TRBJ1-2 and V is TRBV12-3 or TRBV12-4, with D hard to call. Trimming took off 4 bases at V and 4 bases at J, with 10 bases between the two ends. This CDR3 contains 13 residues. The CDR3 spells CASSSGRGYGYTF. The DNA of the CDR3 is TGTGCCAGCAGTTCCGGACGGGGCTATGGCTACACCTTC.

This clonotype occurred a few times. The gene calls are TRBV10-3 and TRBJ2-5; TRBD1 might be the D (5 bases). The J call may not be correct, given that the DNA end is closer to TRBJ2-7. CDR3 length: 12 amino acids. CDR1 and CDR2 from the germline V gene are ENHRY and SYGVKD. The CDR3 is CAIIKQVYEQYF. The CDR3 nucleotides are TGTGCCATCATTAAACAGGTTTACGAGCAGTACTTC.

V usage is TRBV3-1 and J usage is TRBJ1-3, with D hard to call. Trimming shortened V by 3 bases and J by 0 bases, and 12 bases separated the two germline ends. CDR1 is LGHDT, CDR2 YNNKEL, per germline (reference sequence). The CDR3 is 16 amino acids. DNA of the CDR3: TGTGCCAGCAGCCAGGGCCAGGCTCGCTCTGGAAACACCATATATTTT. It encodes CASSQGQARSGNTIYF.

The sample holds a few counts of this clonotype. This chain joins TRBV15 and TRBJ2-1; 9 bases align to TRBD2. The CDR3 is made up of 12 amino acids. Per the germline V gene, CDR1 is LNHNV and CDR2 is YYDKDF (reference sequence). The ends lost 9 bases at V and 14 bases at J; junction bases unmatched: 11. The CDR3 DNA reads TGTGCCACTAGTAAGGAGGCGGGAGGGGAGTTCTTC. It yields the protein CATSKEAGGEFF.

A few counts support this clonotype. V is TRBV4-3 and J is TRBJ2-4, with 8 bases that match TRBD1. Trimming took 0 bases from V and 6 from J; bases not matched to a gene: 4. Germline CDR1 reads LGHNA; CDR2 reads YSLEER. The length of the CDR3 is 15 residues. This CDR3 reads CASSQDQGAGNIQYF. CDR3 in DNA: TGCGCCAGCAGCCAAGATCAGGGGGCGGGAAACATTCAGTACTTC.

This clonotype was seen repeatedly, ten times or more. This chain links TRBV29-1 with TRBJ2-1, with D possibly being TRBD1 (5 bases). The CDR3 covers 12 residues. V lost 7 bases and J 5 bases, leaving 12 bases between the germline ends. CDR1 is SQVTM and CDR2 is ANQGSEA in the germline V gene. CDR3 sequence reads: CSALLTDNEQFF. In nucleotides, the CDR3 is TGCAGCGCCCTTTTGACAGACAATGAGCAGTTCTTC.

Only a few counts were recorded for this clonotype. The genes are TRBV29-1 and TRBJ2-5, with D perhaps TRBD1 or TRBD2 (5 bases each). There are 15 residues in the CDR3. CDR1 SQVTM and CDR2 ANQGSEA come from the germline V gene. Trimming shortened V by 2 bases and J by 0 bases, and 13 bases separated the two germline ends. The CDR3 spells CSVESGRVDQETQYF. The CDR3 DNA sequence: TGCAGCGTTGAATCGGGGCGAGTTGACCAAGAGACCCAGTACTTC.

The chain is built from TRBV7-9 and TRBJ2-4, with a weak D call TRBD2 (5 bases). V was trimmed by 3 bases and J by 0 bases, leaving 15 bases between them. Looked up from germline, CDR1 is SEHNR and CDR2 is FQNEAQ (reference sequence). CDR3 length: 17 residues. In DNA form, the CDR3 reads TGTGCCAGCAGCTTGGGCGGAGGCCTCCTAGCCAAAAACATTCAGTACTTC. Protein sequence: CASSLGGGLLAKNIQYF. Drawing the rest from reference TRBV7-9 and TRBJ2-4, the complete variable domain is DTGVSQNPRHKITKRGQNVTFRCDPISEHNRLYWYRQTLGQGPEFLTYFQNEAQLEKSRLLSDRFSAERPKGSFSTLEIQRTEQGDSAMYLCASSLGGGLLAKNIQYFGAGTRLSVL.

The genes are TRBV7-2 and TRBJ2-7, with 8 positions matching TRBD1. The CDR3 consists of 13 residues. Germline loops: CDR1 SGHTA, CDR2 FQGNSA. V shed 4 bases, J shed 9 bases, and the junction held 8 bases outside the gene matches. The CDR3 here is CASSSRDRKGQYF. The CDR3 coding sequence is TGTGCCAGCAGCTCCCGGGACAGGAAGGGGCAGTACTTC.

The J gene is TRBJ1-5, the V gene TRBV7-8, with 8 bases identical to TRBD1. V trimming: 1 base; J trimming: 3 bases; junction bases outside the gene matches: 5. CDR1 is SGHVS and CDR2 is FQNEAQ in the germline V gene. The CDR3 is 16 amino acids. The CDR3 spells CASSLVGQVSNQPQHF. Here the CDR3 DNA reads TGTGCCAGCAGCTTAGTGGGACAGGTTTCCAATCAGCCCCAGCATTTT.

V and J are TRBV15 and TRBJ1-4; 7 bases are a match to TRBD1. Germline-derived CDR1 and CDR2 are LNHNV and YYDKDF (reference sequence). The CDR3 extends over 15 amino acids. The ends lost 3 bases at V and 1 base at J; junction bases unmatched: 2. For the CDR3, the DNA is TGTGCCACCAGCAGCAGACAGGGAACTAATGAAAAACTGTTTTTT. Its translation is CATSSRQGTNEKLFF.

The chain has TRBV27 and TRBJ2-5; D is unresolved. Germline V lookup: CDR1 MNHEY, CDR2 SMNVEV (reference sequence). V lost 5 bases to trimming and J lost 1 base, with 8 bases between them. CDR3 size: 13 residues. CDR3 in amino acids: CASSPYLQETQYF. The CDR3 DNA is TGTGCCAGCAGTCCCTACCTCCAAGAGACCCAGTACTTC.

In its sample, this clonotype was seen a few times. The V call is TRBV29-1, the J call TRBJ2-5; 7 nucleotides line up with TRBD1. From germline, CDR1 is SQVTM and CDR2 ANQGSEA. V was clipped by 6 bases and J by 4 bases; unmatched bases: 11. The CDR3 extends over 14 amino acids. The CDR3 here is CSVDGTVRGETQYF. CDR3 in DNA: TGCAGCGTGGACGGGACAGTCCGTGGAGAGACCCAGTACTTC.

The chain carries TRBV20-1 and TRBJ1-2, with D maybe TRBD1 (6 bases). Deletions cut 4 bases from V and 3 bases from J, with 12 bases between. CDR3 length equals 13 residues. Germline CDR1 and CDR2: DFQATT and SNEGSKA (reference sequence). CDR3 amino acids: CSAMRAGDYGYTF. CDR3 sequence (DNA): TGCAGTGCTATGAGGGCAGGGGACTATGGCTACACCTTC.